The sequence of this TCR beta chain was determined in a study of control samples from healthy donors and cancer patients. TCRdb's copy holds only in-frame clones and misses some; the assay was immunoSEQ multiplex PCR. The table shows some 120,000 clones, with about 93% occurring only once. Per germline, CDR1 GTSNPN and CDR2 SVGIG (reference sequence). The CDR3 is 15 residues long. V shed 2 bases, J shed 4 bases, and the junction held 8 bases outside the gene matches. The rearrangement joins TRBV30 to TRBJ1-5, with 7 bases fitting TRBD1. The sequence was obtained from a man aged 30 to 45 in good health. Specimen: blood. The CDR3 coding sequence is TGTGCCTGGAGTTCCGGACAGGTATGGAATCAGCCCCAGCATTTT. This translates into CAWSSGQVWNQPQHF.